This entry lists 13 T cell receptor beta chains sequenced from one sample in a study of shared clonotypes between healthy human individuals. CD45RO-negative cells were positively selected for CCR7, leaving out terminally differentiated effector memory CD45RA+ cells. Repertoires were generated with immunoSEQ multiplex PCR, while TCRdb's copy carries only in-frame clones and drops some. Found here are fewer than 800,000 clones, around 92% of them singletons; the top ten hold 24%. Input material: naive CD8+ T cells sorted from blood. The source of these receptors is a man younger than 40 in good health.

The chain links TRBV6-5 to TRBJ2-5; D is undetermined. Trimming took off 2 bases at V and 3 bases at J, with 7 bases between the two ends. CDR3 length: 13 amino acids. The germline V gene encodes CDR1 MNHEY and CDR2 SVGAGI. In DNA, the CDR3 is TGTGCCAGCAGTTACGGTTCTGAAGAGACCCAGTACTTC. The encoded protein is CASSYGSEETQYF.

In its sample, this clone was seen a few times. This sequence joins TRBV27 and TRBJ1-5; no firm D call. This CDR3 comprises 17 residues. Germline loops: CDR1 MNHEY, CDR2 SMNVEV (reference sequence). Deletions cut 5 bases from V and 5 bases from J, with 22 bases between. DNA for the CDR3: TGTGCCAGCAGTGTCCCACACAACAATATATGGGATCAGCCCCAGCATTTT. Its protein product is CASSVPHNNIWDQPQHF.

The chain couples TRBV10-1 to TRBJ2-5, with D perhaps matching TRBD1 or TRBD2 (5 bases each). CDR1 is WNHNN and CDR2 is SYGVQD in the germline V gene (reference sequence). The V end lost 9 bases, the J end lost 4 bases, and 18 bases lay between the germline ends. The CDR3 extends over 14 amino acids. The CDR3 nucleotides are TGCGCCAGGGATGGGGACCGCTTTACAGAGACCCAGTACTTC. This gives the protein CARDGDRFTETQYF.

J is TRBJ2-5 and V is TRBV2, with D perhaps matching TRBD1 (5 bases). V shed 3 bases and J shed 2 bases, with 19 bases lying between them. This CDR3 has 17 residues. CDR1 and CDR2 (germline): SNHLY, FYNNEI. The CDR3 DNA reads TGTGCCAGCAGTGAGAACAGGCAAGCCCTCCGACAAGAGACCCAGTACTTC. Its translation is CASSENRQALRQETQYF.

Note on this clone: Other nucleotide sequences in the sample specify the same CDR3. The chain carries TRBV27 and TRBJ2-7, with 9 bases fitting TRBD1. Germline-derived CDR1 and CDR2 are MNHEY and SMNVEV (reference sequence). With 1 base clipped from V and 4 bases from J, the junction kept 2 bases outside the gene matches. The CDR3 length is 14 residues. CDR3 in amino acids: CASSLLGQGYEQYF. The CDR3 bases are TGTGCCAGCAGTTTATTGGGACAGGGTTACGAGCAGTACTTC.

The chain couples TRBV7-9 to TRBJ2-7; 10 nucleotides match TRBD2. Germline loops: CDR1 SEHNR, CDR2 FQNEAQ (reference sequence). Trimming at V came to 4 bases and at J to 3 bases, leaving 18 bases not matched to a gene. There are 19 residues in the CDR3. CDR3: CASSSSAGRLAGVNYEQYF. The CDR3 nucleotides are TGTGCCAGCAGCTCCTCCGCCGGGAGACTAGCGGGCGTTAACTACGAGCAGTACTTC. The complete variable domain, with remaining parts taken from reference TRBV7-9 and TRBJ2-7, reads DTGVSQNPRHKITKRGQNVTFRCDPISEHNRLYWYRQTLGQGPEFLTYFQNEAQLEKSRLLSDRFSAERPKGSFSTLEIQRTEQGDSAMYLCASSSSAGRLAGVNYEQYFGPGTRLTVT.

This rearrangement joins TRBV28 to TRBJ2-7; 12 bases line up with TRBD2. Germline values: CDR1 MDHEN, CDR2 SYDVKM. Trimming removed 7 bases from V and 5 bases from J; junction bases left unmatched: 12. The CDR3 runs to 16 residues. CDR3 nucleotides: TGTGCCAGCACCCTGAGCCAGACTAGCGGGAGCCACGAGCAGTACTTC. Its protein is CASTLSQTSGSHEQYF.

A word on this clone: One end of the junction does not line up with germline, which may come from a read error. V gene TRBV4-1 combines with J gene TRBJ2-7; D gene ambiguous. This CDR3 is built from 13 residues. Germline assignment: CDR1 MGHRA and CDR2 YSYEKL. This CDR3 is CASSQVSAYAQYF. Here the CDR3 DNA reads TGCGCCAGCAGCCAAGTCTCAGCGTACGCGCAGTACTTC.

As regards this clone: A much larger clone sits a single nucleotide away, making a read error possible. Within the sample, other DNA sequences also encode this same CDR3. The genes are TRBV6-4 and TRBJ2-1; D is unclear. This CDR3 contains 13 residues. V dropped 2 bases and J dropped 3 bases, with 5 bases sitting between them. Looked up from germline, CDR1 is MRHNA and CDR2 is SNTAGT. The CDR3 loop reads CASSDGSYNEQFF. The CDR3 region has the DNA TGTGCCAGCAGTGACGGAAGCTACAATGAGCAGTTCTTC.

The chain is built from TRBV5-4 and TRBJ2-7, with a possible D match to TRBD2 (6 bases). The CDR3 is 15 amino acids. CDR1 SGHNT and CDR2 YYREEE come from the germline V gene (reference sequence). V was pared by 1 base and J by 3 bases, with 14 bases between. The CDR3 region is CASSLTGLASYEQYF. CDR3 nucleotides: TGTGCCAGCAGCTTGACCGGGCTAGCGAGCTACGAGCAGTACTTC.

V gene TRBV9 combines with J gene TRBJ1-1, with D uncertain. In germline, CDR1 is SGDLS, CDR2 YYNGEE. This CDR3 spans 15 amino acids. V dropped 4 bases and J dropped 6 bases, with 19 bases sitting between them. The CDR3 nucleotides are TGTGCCAGCAGCATTTTGAGGACCACTAATCCTGAAGCTTTCTTT. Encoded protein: CASSILRTTNPEAFF.

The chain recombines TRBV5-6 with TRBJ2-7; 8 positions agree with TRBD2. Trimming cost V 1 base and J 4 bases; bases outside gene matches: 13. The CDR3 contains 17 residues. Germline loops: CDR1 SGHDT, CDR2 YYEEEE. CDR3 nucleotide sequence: TGTGCCAGCAGCTTGAGTCCCTTGACTAGCGATTCTTACGAGCAGTACTTC. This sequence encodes CASSLSPLTSDSYEQYF.

CDR3 loop: CASSLDWRNNEQFF. For the CDR3, the DNA is TGTGCCAGCAGCTTAGATTGGAGGAACAATGAGCAGTTCTTC. V usage is TRBV11-3 and J usage is TRBJ2-1; maybe TRBD2 (5 bases). The CDR3 is made up of 14 amino acids. Germline CDR1 SGHNT, CDR2 YENEEA. Trimming took off 0 bases at V and 5 bases at J, with 8 bases between the two ends.